Shown below are 30 T cell receptor beta chains from a single sample sequenced in a study of control samples from healthy donors and cancer patients. TCRdb's copy holds only in-frame clones and misses some; the assay was immunoSEQ multiplex PCR. The table lists around 70,000 clones, about 95% of them singletons, with under 3.5% in the top ten. Sequencing input: blood. Every receptor here comes from a woman in her 30s in good health.

The chain carries TRBV5-1 and TRBJ1-1; tentative D call: TRBD1 (6 bases). The germline V and J ends were trimmed by 2 bases and 1 base, with 9 bases remaining between them. The CDR3 has 14 residues. The germline V gene encodes CDR1 SGHRS and CDR2 YFSETQ. The CDR3 loop is CASSLQGPNTEAFF. CDR3 nucleotide sequence: TGCGCCAGCAGCTTACAGGGTCCGAACACTGAAGCTTTCTTT.

This chain connects TRBV7-3 to TRBJ2-3, with TRBD1 matching over 7 bases. Trimming removed 5 bases from V and 1 base from J; junction bases left unmatched: 3. From germline, CDR1 is SGHTA and CDR2 FQGTGA. The CDR3 has 14 residues. The DNA for the CDR3 is TGTGCCAGCAGCACCCAGGGGGGCACAGATACGCAGTATTTT. It specifies CASSTQGGTDTQYF.

The chain is built from TRBV11-2 and TRBJ1-2; D possibly corresponds to TRBD1 (5 bases). The germline gives CDR1 SGHAT, CDR2 FQNNGV. The CDR3 contains 14 residues. V lost 5 bases and J 0 bases, leaving 10 bases between the germline ends. CDR3 protein: CASSLDRTNYGYTF. Here the CDR3 DNA reads TGTGCCAGCAGCCTTGACAGAACTAACTATGGCTACACCTTC.

The J gene is TRBJ2-7, the V gene TRBV28; no reliable D call. The CDR3 loop spans 11 amino acids. V was shortened by 5 bases and J by 3 bases, with 5 bases between the two germline ends. Germline V lookup: CDR1 MDHEN, CDR2 SYDVKM. CDR3 sequence reads: CASSALYEQYF. CDR3 sequence (DNA): TGTGCCAGCAGTGCACTCTACGAGCAGTACTTC.

The CDR3 DNA sequence: TGTGCCAGCAGTGGGGAACCCACTACTAATGGCTACACCTTC. Translation gives CASSGEPTTNGYTF. V usage is TRBV2 and J usage is TRBJ1-2; D not certain. Trimming took 4 bases from V and 6 from J, leaving 15 bases between them. Germline lookup yields CDR1 SNHLY and CDR2 FYNNEI. The CDR3 loop spans 14 amino acids.

V gene TRBV6-5 combines with J gene TRBJ2-7; D is perhaps TRBD2 (5 bases). Germline V gene lookup returns CDR1 MNHEY and CDR2 SVGAGI. Trimming pared 6 bases from V and 0 bases from J, leaving 15 bases between. The CDR3 extends over 15 amino acids. CDR3 loop: CASRIQAGGSYEQYV. DNA of the CDR3: TGTGCCAGCAGGATCCAGGCGGGCGGCTCCTACGAGCAGTACGTC.

For the CDR3, the DNA is TGCGCCAGCAGCCCGGACAGGGGAGGGGACGGGGAGCTGTTTTTT. It is translated as CASSPDRGGDGELFF. V is TRBV4-1 and J is TRBJ2-2, with 9 bases fitting TRBD1. Germline-derived CDR1 and CDR2 are MGHRA and YSYEKL. V lost 4 bases to trimming and J lost 7 bases; unmatched junction nucleotides: 7. This CDR3 comprises 15 residues.

Concerning this clone: One junction end does not reproduce the germline sequence, and a read error may be involved. The V call is TRBV28, the J call TRBJ2-1; TRBD2 aligns across 11 bases. This CDR3 spans 15 amino acids. Germline V gives CDR1 MDHEN, CDR2 SYDVKM. CDR3 amino acids: CASTTMGTSGPGGVF. CDR3 coding DNA: TGTGCCAGCACCACTATGGGGACTAGCGGACCCGGCGGGGTCTTC.

This clone has only a few counts. The J gene is TRBJ1-1, the V gene TRBV7-8; D might be TRBD1 (5 bases). There are 13 residues in the CDR3. V gave up 2 bases and J gave up 5 bases, with 9 bases separating them. The V gene's germline CDR1 is SGHVS and CDR2 FQNEAQ. CDR3 in amino acids: CASSLLQGTEAFF. Written as DNA, the CDR3 is TGTGCCAGCAGCTTACTTCAGGGTACTGAAGCTTTCTTT.

This chain joins TRBV30 and TRBJ1-4; tentative D call: TRBD1 (6 bases). From germline, CDR1 is GTSNPN and CDR2 SVGIG (reference sequence). The CDR3 consists of 19 residues. Deletions cut 3 bases from V and 0 bases from J, with 23 bases between. CDR3 amino acids: CAWSPDVGGAGATNEKLFF. The CDR3 DNA is TGTGCCTGGAGCCCCGACGTCGGGGGCGCCGGTGCAACTAATGAAAAACTGTTTTTT.

The chain recombines TRBV6-5 with TRBJ2-7; D unresolved. Trimming shortened V by 4 bases and J by 2 bases, and 9 bases separated the two germline ends. Germline loops: CDR1 MNHEY, CDR2 SVGAGI. The CDR3 covers 13 residues. The CDR3 DNA follows: TGTGCCAGCAGTTCAGGACGGACCTACGAGCAGTACGTC. Its protein product is CASSSGRTYEQYV.

The V and J genes are TRBV5-4 and TRBJ2-7; maybe TRBD1 (6 bases). Trimming pared 2 bases from V and 1 base from J, leaving 7 bases between. Per germline, CDR1 SGHNT and CDR2 YYREEE (reference sequence). The CDR3 contains 13 residues. The CDR3 nucleotides read TGTGCCAGCAGCTTTGGACAGTCCTACGAGCAGTACGTC. This sequence encodes CASSFGQSYEQYV.

The V gene is TRBV28, the J gene TRBJ1-6; 7 positions agree with TRBD1. This CDR3 is 15 amino acids long. The ends lost 6 bases at V and 9 bases at J; junction bases unmatched: 11. The germline V gene encodes CDR1 MDHEN and CDR2 SYDVKM. CDR3 sequence (DNA): TGTGCCAGCAGACACGCACAGGGGCTGGGTTCACCCCTCCACTTT. As protein: CASRHAQGLGSPLHF.

The chain couples TRBV25-1 to TRBJ1-1, with a weak D call TRBD1 (6 bases). Trimming cost V 2 bases and J 4 bases, with 11 bases left between them. The V gene's germline CDR1 is MGHDK and CDR2 SYGVNS. The CDR3 loop spans 14 amino acids. The CDR3 DNA reads as TGTGCCAGCAGTGAAGCAGGGGCCAGCACTGAAGCTTTCTTT. Protein sequence: CASSEAGASTEAFF.

V is TRBV29-1 and J is TRBJ2-1; the D is unclear. Looked up from germline, CDR1 is SQVTM and CDR2 is ANQGSEA. V lost 4 bases and J 6 bases, leaving 7 bases between the germline ends. CDR3 size: 11 residues. The CDR3 region is CSVGQINEQFF. In DNA, the CDR3 is TGCAGCGTTGGGCAGATCAATGAGCAGTTCTTC.

The chain combines TRBV5-6 with TRBJ2-4; D might be TRBD1 (5 bases). Germline V gene sequence: CDR1 SGHDT, CDR2 YYEEEE. This CDR3 is 16 amino acids long. Trimming removed 1 base at V and 7 bases at J, with 18 bases between. CDR3 coding DNA: TGTGCCAGCAGCTTGCGGGCAGGGCCGGGTGGTAACATTCAGTACTTC. This sequence encodes CASSLRAGPGGNIQYF.

The J gene is TRBJ1-5, the V gene TRBV6-5; D remains unclear. This CDR3 is 12 amino acids long. Germline values: CDR1 MNHEY, CDR2 SVGAGI. The V end was cut by 9 bases, the J end by 5 bases, with 11 bases between. The CDR3 loop is CASSTADQPQHF. The CDR3 DNA is TGTGCCAGTTCTACTGCGGATCAGCCCCAGCATTTT.

The J gene is TRBJ1-1, the V gene TRBV5-6; no clear D gene. This CDR3 is built from 13 residues. Per the germline V gene, CDR1 is SGHDT and CDR2 is YYEEEE. Trimming took off 4 bases at V and 4 bases at J, with 11 bases between the two ends. DNA of the CDR3: TGTGCCAGCAGCCGATCGGGGTTCACTGAAGCTTTCTTT. Residues: CASSRSGFTEAFF.

In this sample, this clone turned up a few times. V gene TRBV7-9 combines with J gene TRBJ2-3; D remains unclear. Germline CDR1 is SEHNR and CDR2 is FQNEAQ (reference sequence). The length of the CDR3 is 11 residues. The V end was cut by 0 bases, the J end by 5 bases, with 0 bases between. As DNA, the CDR3 is TGTGCCAGCAGCTTAGCAGATACGCAGTATTTT. Protein: CASSLADTQYF.

This clone is a singleton in its sample. This chain uses TRBV5-1 with TRBJ2-3; 7 bases map to TRBD1. This CDR3 has 14 residues. With 4 bases clipped from V and 2 bases from J, the junction kept 4 bases outside the gene matches. CDR1 SGHRS and CDR2 YFSETQ come from the germline V gene. The CDR3 DNA reads TGCGCCAGCAGCCTGGGACAGCACACAGATACGCAGTATTTT. This codes for CASSLGQHTDTQYF.

The chain links TRBV5-4 to TRBJ2-7; 12 nucleotides align to TRBD1. After removal of 4 bases from V and 7 bases from J, the junction contained 6 bases not matched to a gene. Germline V lookup: CDR1 SGHNT, CDR2 YYREEE (reference sequence). The CDR3 extends over 14 amino acids. The CDR3 nucleotides are TGTGCCAGCAGCCCAAGGGACAGGGGGCTTGAGCAGTACTTC. It specifies CASSPRDRGLEQYF.

The rearrangement links TRBV2 to TRBJ1-2; 9 bases match TRBD1. The CDR3 contains 18 residues. Germline CDR1 reads SNHLY; CDR2 reads FYNNEI. V gave up 6 bases and J gave up 4 bases; unmatched junction bases: 18. The CDR3 region has the DNA TGTGCCAGCAGCCCGAGAGAACCCAGGGGGACAGGGTTCTATGGCTACACCTTC. Translation gives CASSPREPRGTGFYGYTF.

The CDR3 nucleotides read TGTGCCAGCTCACCGAGTCAGGGGGCGGCTGGAAACACCATATATTTT. It translates to CASSPSQGAAGNTIYF. The rearrangement links TRBV18 to TRBJ1-3; 8 bases agree with TRBD1. J lost 2 bases, V lost 3 bases, and 6 bases had no gene match. This CDR3 comprises 16 residues. CDR1 KGHSH and CDR2 LQKENI come from the germline V gene.

The CDR3 loop is CASSVKGDGNTEAFF. The CDR3 DNA sequence: TGTGCCAGCAGCGTAAAGGGGGACGGGAACACTGAAGCTTTCTTT. The V and J genes are TRBV9 and TRBJ1-1; D perhaps matches TRBD1 (6 bases). Germline assignment: CDR1 SGDLS and CDR2 YYNGEE. The CDR3 sequence is 15 residues long. The V end was cut by 1 base, the J end by 1 base, with 11 bases between. The full variable domain, with the rest looked up from reference TRBV9 and TRBJ1-1, is DSGVTQTPKHLITATGQRVTLRCSPRSGDLSVYWYQQSLDQGLQFLIQYYNGEERAKGNILERFSAQQFPDLHSELNLSSLELGDSALYFCASSVKGDGNTEAFFGQGTRLTVV.

The CDR3 DNA sequence: TGCGCCAGCAGTCAATCGGCCTGTTTAGGGAATCCTCCAACTAATGAAAAACTGTTTTTT. Its protein is CASSQSACLGNPPTNEKLFF. The rearrangement joins TRBV23-1 to TRBJ1-4; no clear D. TRBV23-1 is flagged as an ORF with uncertain function. Trimming took off 0 bases at V and 0 bases at J, with 20 bases between the two ends. The CDR3 covers 20 residues.

V usage is TRBV28 and J usage is TRBJ2-3, with D possibly being TRBD2 (5 bases). The germline V and J ends were trimmed by 4 bases and 3 bases, with 8 bases remaining between them. The CDR3 consists of 13 residues. Germline CDR1 and CDR2: MDHEN and SYDVKM. In nucleotides, the CDR3 is TGTGCCAGCAGTTACCTAGCTACAGATACGCAGTATTTT. Protein product: CASSYLATDTQYF.

This chain joins TRBV19 and TRBJ1-2; maybe TRBD1 (6 bases). Germline V gene data show CDR1 as LNHDA and CDR2 as SQIVND (reference sequence). The CDR3 loop spans 14 amino acids. V shed 3 bases and J shed 5 bases, with 13 bases lying between them. CDR3 DNA: TGTGCCAGTAGTATCGCCGGGGGCGCGTATGGCTACACCTTC. It is translated as CASSIAGGAYGYTF. The entire variable domain, with the rest obtained from reference TRBV19 and TRBJ1-2, is as follows: DGGITQSPKYLFRKEGQNVTLSCEQNLNHDAMYWYRQDPGQGLRLIYYSQIVNDFQKGDIAEGYSVSREKKESFPLTVTSAQKNPTAFYLCASSIAGGAYGYTFGSGTRLTVV.

V usage is TRBV5-1 and J usage is TRBJ1-2, with D maybe TRBD1 (5 bases). With 0 bases removed from V and 7 bases from J, the gap between germline ends came to 10 bases. The CDR3 runs 13 residues. Germline values: CDR1 SGHRS, CDR2 YFSETQ. As DNA, the CDR3 is TGCGCCAGCAGCTTGGCCTGGGACTCTGGCTACACCTTC. It codes for CASSLAWDSGYTF.

This CDR3 is CASSQDTGLNQPQHF. The CDR3, as DNA: TGTGCCAGCAGCCAAGATACAGGGTTAAATCAGCCCCAGCATTTT. The chain is built from TRBV3-1 (or the pseudogene TRBV3-2) and TRBJ1-5; a possible D gene is TRBD1 (6 bases). Germline V gene lookup returns CDR1 LGHDT and CDR2 YNNKEL (reference sequence). CDR3 size: 15 residues. The germline V and J ends were trimmed by 0 bases and 4 bases, with 10 bases remaining between them.

The V and J genes are TRBV30 and TRBJ1-1; tentative D call: TRBD1 (6 bases). The CDR3 contains 14 residues. The V gene lost 0 bases and the J gene lost 1 base, with 9 bases spanning the gap. The V gene's germline CDR1 is GTSNPN and CDR2 SVGIG (reference sequence). The CDR3 DNA is TGTGCCTGGAGTGTACCCAGGGGGAACACTGAAGCTTTCTTT. The encoded protein is CAWSVPRGNTEAFF.